The 28 T cell receptor beta chains below all came from one sample that was sequenced in a study of T cell changes during pregnancy in multiple sclerosis (dated by TCRdb to the late 2010s). Preparation of the library involved the immunoSEQ multiplex PCR assay. Entries here come from immuneACCESS through TCRdb and include only in-frame sequences with V and J called. Some clones fail to appear in such tables; in the studies checked, an unresolved V gene covers under half of the shortfall, and the cause of the remainder is unknown. The sample has under 120,000 clones on record, roughly nine tenths of them singletons. The ten largest make up approximately 3.7% of the sample. Specimen: peripheral blood, collected after pregnancy. The source is a female donor with multiple sclerosis, enrolled in a pregnancy study.

The genes are TRBV11-2 and TRBJ2-5; D uncertain. V shed 1 base and J shed 2 bases, with 8 bases lying between them. Germline lookup yields CDR1 SGHAT and CDR2 FQNNGV. The CDR3 has 14 residues. For the CDR3, the DNA is TGTGCCAGCAGCTTAGGGGTGACTCAAGAGACCCAGTACTTC. Residues: CASSLGVTQETQYF.

The gene calls are TRBV29-1 and TRBJ1-2; TRBD1 aligns across 8 bases. Germline assignment: CDR1 SQVTM and CDR2 ANQGSEA. V dropped 6 bases and J dropped 4; count of bases not matched to a gene: 10. This CDR3 has 14 residues. Written as DNA, the CDR3 is TGCAGCGTGGAAAGCCAGGGGGCGGCCTATGGCTACACCTTC. Its protein product is CSVESQGAAYGYTF.

This clone was seen just once. The chain recombines TRBV11-3 with TRBJ1-6; 7 nucleotides agree with TRBD1. Germline lookup yields CDR1 SGHNT and CDR2 YENEEA. The CDR3 contains 15 residues. Trimming at V came to 4 bases and at J to 7 bases, leaving 7 bases not matched to a gene. The CDR3 region is CASSSTGTANSPLHF. CDR3 DNA sequence: TGTGCCAGCAGCTCAACCGGGACAGCAAATTCACCCCTCCACTTT. The whole variable domain, filled in from reference TRBV11-3 and TRBJ1-6, reads EAGVVQSPRYKIIEKKQPVAFWCNPISGHNTLYWYLQNLGQGPELLIRYENEEAVDDSQLPKDRFSAERLKGVDSTLKIQPAELGDSAVYLCASSSTGTANSPLHFGNGTRLTVT.

V and J are TRBV5-4 and TRBJ1-1; a possible D gene is TRBD1 (5 bases). The CDR3 consists of 12 residues. The V gene lost 0 bases and the J gene lost 7 bases, with 7 bases spanning the gap. Germline V CDR1 and CDR2: SGHNT, YYREEE (reference sequence). The CDR3 region is CASSLDRLEAFF. CDR3 DNA: TGTGCCAGCAGCTTGGACAGGCTTGAAGCTTTCTTT. Variable domain in full (rest from reference TRBV5-4 and TRBJ1-1): ETGVTQSPTHLIKTRGQQVTLRCSSQSGHNTVSWYQQALGQGPQFIFQYYREEENGRGNFPPRFSGLQFPNYSSELNVNALELDDSALYLCASSLDRLEAFFGQGTRLTVV.

The CDR3 DNA reads as TGCGCCAGCAGCCTAGTAGCTGCAACTAATGAAAAACTGTTTTTT. Protein sequence: CASSLVAATNEKLFF. This chain joins TRBV4-1 and TRBJ1-4; no firm D call. Between the trimmed V and J ends, which lost 4 bases and 0 bases, there was a span of 9 bases. The CDR3 has 15 residues. Per germline, CDR1 MGHRA and CDR2 YSYEKL.

J is TRBJ1-1 and V is TRBV19; D not certain. Germline loops: CDR1 LNHDA, CDR2 SQIVND (reference sequence). The CDR3 contains 14 residues. Trimming removed 1 base at V and 1 base at J, with 7 bases between. The CDR3 DNA reads TGTGCCAGTAGTATAGGCAGGCAGAACACTGAAGCTTTCTTT. Amino acids: CASSIGRQNTEAFF.

This chain joins TRBV10-3 and TRBJ1-5; 7 bases are shared with TRBD1. There are 13 residues in the CDR3. The germline gives CDR1 ENHRY, CDR2 SYGVKD. V lost 8 bases, J lost 5 bases, and 6 bases stayed unmatched. The CDR3 is CAIGQVVDQPQHF. DNA for the CDR3: TGTGCCATCGGACAGGTGGTGGATCAGCCCCAGCATTTT.

This rearrangement joins TRBV9 to TRBJ2-7, with TRBD1 matching 10 bases. CDR1 and CDR2 from the germline V gene are SGDLS and YYNGEE. This CDR3 comprises 14 residues. V shed 0 bases, J shed 3 bases, and the junction held 0 bases outside the gene matches. The CDR3 loop is CASSVGDRGYEQYF. CDR3 DNA: TGTGCCAGCAGCGTAGGGGACAGGGGCTACGAGCAGTACTTC.

CDR3 amino acids: CAWSKDRPTSEQYF. In DNA, the CDR3 is TGTGCCTGGAGTAAGGACAGACCCACCAGCGAGCAGTACTTC. V is TRBV30 and J is TRBJ2-7, with D perhaps matching TRBD1 (6 bases). The CDR3 loop spans 14 amino acids. The germline V gene has CDR1 GTSNPN and CDR2 SVGIG (reference sequence). V lost 2 bases to trimming and J lost 6 bases, with 17 bases between them.

The chain combines TRBV7-9 with TRBJ2-7; the D gene is possibly TRBD1 (6 bases). This CDR3 contains 12 residues. Germline CDR1 and CDR2: SEHNR and FQNEAQ (reference sequence). Trimming removed 0 bases from V and 7 bases from J, with 7 bases in between. The CDR3 DNA sequence: TGTGCCAGCAGCTTAGCCACAGGGGAGCAGTACTTC. Translated, it gives CASSLATGEQYF.

This chain links TRBV7-2 with TRBJ2-7; TRBD1 might be the D (5 bases). CDR1 and CDR2 (germline): SGHTA, FQGNSA. The CDR3 has 15 amino acids. V was trimmed by 0 bases and J by 3 bases, leaving 12 bases between them. CDR3 in amino acids: CASSLAGDLGYEQYF. In DNA form, the CDR3 reads TGTGCCAGCAGCTTAGCAGGGGATCTGGGCTACGAGCAGTACTTC.

The V and J genes are TRBV6-1 and TRBJ1-6; 8 bases are a match to TRBD1. Germline V CDR1 and CDR2: MNHNS, SASEGT. After removal of 4 bases from V and 1 base from J, the junction contained 9 bases not matched to a gene. This CDR3 comprises 18 residues. CDR3 sequence: CASSAGTGTSSYNSPLHF. DNA for the CDR3: TGTGCCAGCAGTGCCGGGACAGGAACCTCTTCCTATAATTCACCCCTCCACTTT.

The V call is TRBV19, the J call TRBJ2-7, with 8 bases fitting TRBD1. Per the germline V gene, CDR1 is LNHDA and CDR2 is SQIVND (reference sequence). V trimming: 5 bases; J trimming: 7 bases; junction bases outside the gene matches: 7. The CDR3 consists of 13 residues. CDR3 amino acids: CASSAQGVGEQYF. CDR3 nucleotides: TGTGCCAGTAGTGCACAGGGGGTCGGGGAGCAGTACTTC.

V usage is TRBV7-9 and J usage is TRBJ2-3, with TRBD2 identical over 8 bases. The CDR3 extends over 15 amino acids. With 1 base clipped from V and 5 bases from J, the junction kept 5 bases outside the gene matches. Germline V CDR1 and CDR2: SEHNR, FQNEAQ (reference sequence). CDR3 in DNA: TGTGCCAGCAGCTTAGGCTTGGCGGGGGGAGATACGCAGTATTTT. Translating gives CASSLGLAGGDTQYF.

The chain is built from TRBV7-8 and TRBJ2-7; D is unresolved. This CDR3 has 14 amino acids. The V gene lost 5 bases and the J gene lost 3 bases, with 14 bases spanning the gap. The germline CDR1 and CDR2 sequences are SGHVS and FQNEAQ. The CDR3 DNA reads as TGTGCCAGCAGCCCCGAATCCGGTTTCTACGAGCAGTACTTC. Protein sequence: CASSPESGFYEQYF.

The CDR3 sequence is CASSPGQGEKRLFF. DNA of the CDR3: TGCGCCAGCAGCCCGGGACAGGGGGAGAAACGACTGTTTTTT. V is TRBV5-1 and J is TRBJ1-4; TRBD1 agrees at 11 bases. Germline loops: CDR1 SGHRS, CDR2 YFSETQ. The CDR3 is made up of 14 amino acids. V lost 4 bases, J lost 13 bases, and 9 bases stayed unmatched.

This chain connects TRBV19 to TRBJ1-1, with a tentative D call TRBD1 (5 bases). Germline V gene data show CDR1 as LNHDA and CDR2 as SQIVND (reference sequence). V was shortened by 3 bases and J by 0 bases, with 11 bases between the two germline ends. The CDR3 has 15 residues. The CDR3 nucleotides read TGTGCCAGTAGTATCGGTACAGGCATGAACACTGAAGCTTTCTTT. Protein: CASSIGTGMNTEAFF.

Here the CDR3 reads CASSMGVAGGTDTQYF. Written as DNA, the CDR3 is TGTGCCAGTAGTATGGGAGTAGCGGGGGGCACAGATACGCAGTATTTT. J is TRBJ2-3 and V is TRBV19, with TRBD2 identical over 9 bases. From germline, CDR1 is LNHDA and CDR2 SQIVND (reference sequence). V was pared by 3 bases and J by 1 base, with 5 bases of the junction left unmatched. The CDR3 has 16 residues.

The rearrangement uses TRBV2 and TRBJ2-7; the D gene is possibly TRBD1 (5 bases). The CDR3 is 12 amino acids. CDR1 is SNHLY, CDR2 FYNNEI, per germline. Trimming took 6 bases from V and 2 from J, leaving 8 bases between them. The DNA of the CDR3 is TGTGCCAGCAGATCCAGGGCCTACGAGCAGTACTTC. Amino acid sequence: CASRSRAYEQYF.

In DNA form, the CDR3 reads TGTGCCAGCAGTGAAGGGGGAGGTTATGGCTACACCTTC. This translates into CASSEGGGYGYTF. The chain uses TRBV6-1 and TRBJ1-2; D not certain. The germline gives CDR1 MNHNS, CDR2 SASEGT. This CDR3 has 13 residues. The V end lost 1 base, the J end lost 5 bases, and 8 bases lay between the germline ends.

This clone was recorded only once. This chain links TRBV9 with TRBJ1-3; a possible D gene is TRBD1 (6 bases). This CDR3 spans 16 amino acids. Trimming took off 2 bases at V and 3 bases at J, with 15 bases between the two ends. Germline V CDR1 and CDR2: SGDLS, YYNGEE. CDR3 residues: CASSVSTGFGGNTIYF. The CDR3 DNA reads as TGTGCCAGCAGCGTTTCGACAGGATTCGGTGGAAACACCATATATTTT.

The rearrangement joins TRBV5-5 to TRBJ2-7; the D is unclear. Germline-derived CDR1 and CDR2 are SGHKS and YYEKEE (reference sequence). Trimming took off 4 bases at V and 6 bases at J, with 14 bases between the two ends. The CDR3 covers 13 residues. CDR3 amino acids: CASSLQSHREQYF. As DNA, the CDR3 is TGTGCCAGCAGCCTACAGAGTCACCGCGAGCAGTACTTC.

J is TRBJ2-7 and V is TRBV30; 7 bases match TRBD1. The CDR3 loop spans 17 amino acids. Looked up from germline, CDR1 is GTSNPN and CDR2 is SVGIG (reference sequence). V dropped 0 bases and J dropped 4; count of bases not matched to a gene: 15. CDR3 in amino acids: CAWSVPPQTGWVYEQYF. CDR3 nucleotides: TGTGCCTGGAGTGTTCCCCCCCAGACAGGGTGGGTTTACGAGCAGTACTTC.

The rearrangement joins TRBV4-2 to TRBJ2-1; TRBD2 is a possible D gene (6 bases). Germline CDR1 is LGHNA and CDR2 is YNFKEQ. CDR3 size: 16 residues. V dropped 1 base and J dropped 10 bases, with 20 bases sitting between them. CDR3 in amino acids: CASSQVLEGTPLEQFF. In DNA form, the CDR3 reads TGTGCCAGCAGCCAAGTGCTGGAGGGGACCCCTTTAGAGCAGTTCTTC.

This chain joins TRBV7-2 and TRBJ2-1, with TRBD2 as a possible D gene (7 bases). V gave up 5 bases and J gave up 6 bases, with 29 bases separating them. This CDR3 spans 19 amino acids. CDR1 and CDR2 from the germline V gene are SGHTA and FQGNSA. In nucleotides, the CDR3 is TGTGCCAGCAGCCTCAGCGTGGGGGGGTGGGGGGCTCCGACCAATGAGCAGTTCTTC. This translates into CASSLSVGGWGAPTNEQFF. The entire variable domain, with the rest obtained from reference TRBV7-2 and TRBJ2-1, is as follows: GAGVSQSPSNKVTEKGKDVELRCDPISGHTALYWYRQSLGQGLEFLIYFQGNSAPDKSGLPSDRFSAERTGGSVSTLTIQRTQQEDSAVYLCASSLSVGGWGAPTNEQFFGPGTRLTVL.

This rearrangement joins TRBV12-5 to TRBJ2-1, with TRBD1 identical over 9 bases. The junction had 9 bases not matched to a gene; V was cut back by 6 bases and J by 9 bases. The germline CDR1 and CDR2 sequences are LGHNT and FRNRAP. This CDR3 spans 14 amino acids. The chain's CDR3 is CASGPNRGPGEQFF. In DNA, the CDR3 is TGTGCTAGTGGCCCCAACAGGGGGCCTGGTGAGCAGTTCTTC.

This chain uses TRBV19 with TRBJ2-5; D gene ambiguous. V was pared by 6 bases and J by 1 base, with 9 bases between. Looked up from germline, CDR1 is LNHDA and CDR2 is SQIVND (reference sequence). The CDR3 has 13 residues. This CDR3 reads CASSPSGQETQYF. The CDR3 region has the DNA TGTGCCAGTAGCCCCTCGGGCCAAGAGACCCAGTACTTC.

This chain uses TRBV5-4 with TRBJ2-7; TRBD1 agrees at 12 bases. The CDR3 extends over 16 amino acids. Germline V CDR1 and CDR2: SGHNT, YYREEE (reference sequence). Unmatched junction bases numbered 9, after V lost 0 bases and J lost 8 bases. Here the CDR3 reads CASSLGGTGGLYKQYF. The CDR3 coding sequence is TGTGCCAGCAGCTTGGGCGGGACAGGGGGCCTGTACAAGCAGTACTTC.